The 15 T cell receptor beta chains below come from one sample, sequenced in a study of a mutant IDH1 vaccine in newly diagnosed glioma. Described time point: week 11, during vaccination. Vaccinated patients received 300 ug of mutant IDH1 20-mer peptide per dose, with topical imiquimod. The antigens these receptors bind are not known. Some clones are missing from TCRdb's copy, which holds only in-frame ones; the method was immunoSEQ multiplex PCR. Among 35,000 to 50,000 clones, roughly 84% were seen once, and the ten largest hold 2.2%. The sample here was PBMCs, taken from a glioma patient whose treatment included an IDH1 peptide vaccine. Every receptor here comes from a man aged 35-49 years with glioma.

This rearrangement joins TRBV10-3 to TRBJ2-1; 8 bases align to TRBD1. V shed 4 bases, J shed 5 bases, and the junction held 1 base outside the gene matches. The CDR3 spans 13 residues. Germline V gives CDR1 ENHRY, CDR2 SYGVKD. The CDR3 sequence: CAISGTGNNEQFF. CDR3 coding DNA: TGTGCCATCAGTGGGACAGGGAACAATGAGCAGTTCTTC.

The chain couples TRBV7-3 to TRBJ2-1, with no clear D. Trimming cost V 2 bases and J 8 bases, with 10 bases left between them. From germline, CDR1 is SGHTA and CDR2 FQGTGA. The CDR3 spans 13 residues. CDR3 DNA: TGTGCCAGCAGCTTATCAGTTCCGGATGAGCAGTTCTTC. It codes for CASSLSVPDEQFF.

The chain uses TRBV5-1 and TRBJ2-5; no definite D call. The V end lost 7 bases, the J end lost 6 bases, and 13 bases lay between the germline ends. The CDR3 is 12 residues long. Germline loops: CDR1 SGHRS, CDR2 YFSETQ. CDR3: CASPMAEKTQYF. CDR3 bases: TGCGCCAGCCCGATGGCGGAAAAGACCCAGTACTTC.

A single count supports this clone. V is TRBV5-1 and J is TRBJ2-7; TRBD1 agrees at 8 bases. The CDR3 is 15 amino acids. V lost 4 bases and J lost 4; bases outside the gene matches: 10. Per germline, CDR1 SGHRS and CDR2 YFSETQ. The CDR3 region has the DNA TGCGCCAGCAGCCACGGACAGGGCATAGAGTACGAGCAGTACTTC. Protein sequence: CASSHGQGIEYEQYF.

This clone was counted only a few times. The chain recombines TRBV7-2 with TRBJ2-4; TRBD2 might be the D (5 bases). This CDR3 is built from 13 residues. CDR1 is SGHTA, CDR2 FQGNSA, per germline. V lost 5 bases to trimming and J lost 5 bases, with 10 bases between them. The CDR3, as DNA: TGTGCCAGCAGCCCCCTTAGCGAAAACATTCAGTACTTC. Translated, it gives CASSPLSENIQYF.

The chain recombines TRBV6-1 with TRBJ2-2; D is unresolved. V shed 2 bases and J shed 5 bases, with 9 bases lying between them. The CDR3 loop spans 14 amino acids. The germline gives CDR1 MNHNS, CDR2 SASEGT. The chain's CDR3 is CASSETMGTGELFF. The CDR3 coding sequence is TGTGCCAGCAGTGAAACTATGGGGACCGGGGAGCTGTTTTTT.

This chain joins TRBV6-4 and TRBJ2-1; D may be TRBD2 (6 bases). Trimming removed 0 bases from V and 10 bases from J, with 16 bases in between. There are 15 residues in the CDR3. Germline loops: CDR1 MRHNA, CDR2 SNTAGT. The CDR3 here is CASSDSGRTSMEQFF. The CDR3 DNA is TGTGCCAGCAGTGACTCCGGGAGAACTAGCATGGAGCAGTTCTTC.

The chain recombines TRBV19 with TRBJ2-2; D is unresolved. V was trimmed by 6 bases and J by 3 bases, leaving 8 bases between them. This CDR3 is built from 13 residues. Germline V gene data show CDR1 as LNHDA and CDR2 as SQIVND (reference sequence). The CDR3 DNA follows: TGTGCCAGTAGCGTATGGGACACCGGGGAGCTGTTTTTT. This encodes CASSVWDTGELFF.

J is TRBJ1-1 and V is TRBV4-1, with a tentative D call TRBD1 (5 bases). Trimming left V 7 bases short and J 5 bases short, with 17 bases between. This CDR3 has 14 amino acids. CDR1 is MGHRA and CDR2 is YSYEKL in the germline V gene. The DNA of the CDR3 is TGCGCCAGCACCCCGGCCAGGGTGGTGACTGAAGCTTTCTTT. It is translated as CASTPARVVTEAFF.

This clone was seen a handful of times. CDR3 coding DNA: TGTGCCAGCAGCCAGACGACGGACCGACTTAAGGGCTACACCTTC. Amino acid sequence: CASSQTTDRLKGYTF. The V call is TRBV9, the J call TRBJ1-2; no definite D call. The germline V and J ends were trimmed by 4 bases and 8 bases, with 21 bases remaining between them. Germline V gene data show CDR1 as SGDLS and CDR2 as YYNGEE. CDR3 length: 15 amino acids.

V and J are TRBV10-3 and TRBJ1-5; D gene uncertain. This CDR3 has 13 residues. Looked up from germline, CDR1 is ENHRY and CDR2 is SYGVKD. V lost 1 base and J 8 bases, leaving 9 bases between the germline ends. The CDR3, as DNA: TGTGCCATCAGTGAGTTTCAGAGGGAGCCCCAGCATTTT. Residues: CAISEFQREPQHF.

J is TRBJ2-4 and V is TRBV5-1; 7 nucleotides match TRBD1. The CDR3 has 15 amino acids. Germline V gene lookup returns CDR1 SGHRS and CDR2 YFSETQ. V was clipped by 0 bases and J by 2 bases; unmatched bases: 2. The CDR3 nucleotides are TGCGCCAGCAGCTTGGCAGGGGGTACCAAAAACATTCAGTACTTC. Translating it yields CASSLAGGTKNIQYF.

This clone has just a few counts. The CDR3 loop is CASSLVQGHQPQHF. As DNA, the CDR3 is TGTGCCAGCAGTTTAGTACAGGGGCACCAGCCCCAGCATTTT. The V and J genes are TRBV28 and TRBJ1-5; 7 nucleotides align to TRBD1. V was clipped by 2 bases and J by 7 bases; unmatched bases: 5. There are 14 residues in the CDR3. Germline CDR1 and CDR2: MDHEN and SYDVKM.

Remarks on this clone: In the same sample, other DNA sequences code for this CDR3. V gene TRBV9 combines with J gene TRBJ2-7; 10 bases map to TRBD2. The CDR3 consists of 15 residues. Per the germline V gene, CDR1 is SGDLS and CDR2 is YYNGEE. V lost 0 bases, J lost 3 bases, and 3 bases stayed unmatched. The CDR3 region has the DNA TGTGCCAGCAGCGTAGGAGCTAGCGGGGGCTACGAGCAGTACTTC. Translating it yields CASSVGASGGYEQYF.

The rearrangement joins TRBV6-1 to TRBJ1-5, with D uncertain. Deletions cut 4 bases from V and 5 bases from J, with 6 bases between. This CDR3 comprises 12 residues. Germline loops: CDR1 MNHNS, CDR2 SASEGT. The CDR3 sequence is CASSVSYQPQHF. CDR3 coding DNA: TGTGCCAGCAGTGTTAGTTATCAGCCCCAGCATTTT.